This T cell receptor (beta chain) originates from a study of PD-L1 blockade in urothelial cancer. The overall study: Male sex and bladder-origin urothelial cancer were recorded for about 90% of the roughly 30 patients.

Indicated time point: peripheral blood 6 weeks after treatment start. Germline V gene lookup returns CDR1 LGHNA and CDR2 YNFKEQ. V dropped 5 bases and J dropped 3 bases, with 10 bases sitting between them. This CDR3 region has 14 residues. Method: immunoSEQ multiplex PCR; TCRdb's copy keeps in-frame clones and lacks some. The profile shows more than 95,000 clones, around 89% of them singletons. V gene TRBV4-2 combines with J gene TRBJ2-2; maybe TRBD2 (6 bases). The starting material was PBMCs, obtained around atezolizumab (anti-PD-L1) treatment. The sequence was collected from a man aged 55 to 70 with urothelial cancer. CDR3 nucleotide sequence: TGTGCCAGCAGCAAGCCGGGGGACACCGGGGAGCTGTTTTTT. Residues: CASSKPGDTGELFF.